Below are 19 T cell receptor beta chains sequenced from a single sample in a study of blood T cell repertoires in COVID-19. Only in-frame clones appear in the TCRdb table, and some are missing; sequencing was by immunoSEQ multiplex PCR. The sample has about 160,000 clones, roughly four fifths seen once. The source material was peripheral blood. All receptors come from a human donor with acute or convalescent COVID-19. The donor label of this sample is uncertain.

This clone has only one observation. This sequence joins TRBV7-2 and TRBJ1-1, with D perhaps matching TRBD1 (6 bases). The V end was cut by 5 bases, the J end by 8 bases, with 12 bases between. The CDR3 consists of 12 residues. CDR1 is SGHTA, CDR2 FQGNSA, per germline. CDR3 region: CASSSGGAEAFF. CDR3 nucleotide sequence: TGTGCCAGCAGCAGTGGGGGCGCCGAAGCTTTCTTT. Drawing the rest from reference TRBV7-2 and TRBJ1-1, the complete variable domain is GAGVSQSPSNKVTEKGKDVELRCDPISGHTALYWYRQSLGQGLEFLIYFQGNSAPDKSGLPSDRFSAERTGGSVSTLTIQRTQQEDSAVYLCASSSGGAEAFFGQGTRLTVV.

This chain joins TRBV7-2 and TRBJ2-6; no reliable D call. This CDR3 is 16 amino acids long. Germline loops: CDR1 SGHTA, CDR2 FQGNSA. V shed 5 bases and J shed 2 bases, with 13 bases lying between them. Written as DNA, the CDR3 is TGTGCCAGCAGCCCGTGGGCAGCCCCTGGGGCCAACGTCCTGACTTTC. Residues: CASSPWAAPGANVLTF.

This chain uses TRBV5-1 with TRBJ2-7, with D possibly matching TRBD1 (6 bases). Trimming stripped 2 bases from V and 4 bases from J, with 16 bases between. This CDR3 has 15 amino acids. In germline, CDR1 is SGHRS, CDR2 YFSETQ. The CDR3 spells CASSFTAGEKYEQYF. CDR3 nucleotide sequence: TGCGCCAGCAGCTTTACGGCAGGGGAAAAATACGAGCAGTACTTC. The complete variable domain, with remaining parts taken from reference TRBV5-1 and TRBJ2-7, reads KAGVTQTPRYLIKTRGQQVTLSCSPISGHRSVSWYQQTPGQGLQFLFEYFSETQRNKGNFPGRFSGRQFSNSRSEMNVSTLELGDSALYLCASSFTAGEKYEQYFGPGTRLTVT.

The chain joins TRBV4-3 to TRBJ1-1; D is ambiguous. The ends were cut back, 0 bases at V and 5 bases at J, with 10 bases in the middle. CDR3 length equals 14 residues. Germline values: CDR1 LGHNA, CDR2 YSLEER. CDR3 loop: CASSQDLGATEAFF. CDR3 DNA sequence: TGCGCCAGCAGCCAAGATCTGGGAGCGACTGAAGCTTTCTTT.

This chain joins TRBV25-1 and TRBJ1-6; 7 bases match TRBD1. CDR3 length: 15 residues. Germline-derived CDR1 and CDR2 are MGHDK and SYGVNS. J was trimmed by 9 bases and V by 4 bases; bases with no gene match: 9. For the CDR3, the DNA is TGTGCCAGCAGTGCCCGGGACAGTTTGAGTTCACCCCTCCACTTT. Translation gives CASSARDSLSSPLHF. The full variable domain, rest sourced from reference TRBV25-1 and TRBJ1-6, is EADIYQTPRYLVIGTGKKITLECSQTMGHDKMYWYQQDPGMELHLIHYSYGVNSTEKGDLSSESTVSRIRTEHFPLTLESARPSHTSQYLCASSARDSLSSPLHFGNGTRLTVT.

The V and J genes are TRBV11-2 and TRBJ1-1; possible D gene TRBD1, 6 bases. The CDR3 is made up of 14 amino acids. V gave up 1 base and J gave up 5 bases, with 11 bases separating them. CDR1 is SGHAT, CDR2 FQNNGV, per germline. CDR3 coding DNA: TGTGCCAGCAGCTTAGTGGGGGCGCTGACTGAAGCTTTCTTT. This gives the protein CASSLVGALTEAFF. Drawing the rest from reference TRBV11-2 and TRBJ1-1, the complete variable domain is EAGVAQSPRYKIIEKRQSVAFWCNPISGHATLYWYQQILGQGPKLLIQFQNNGVVDDSQLPKDRFSAERLKGVDSTLKIQPAKLEDSAVYLCASSLVGALTEAFFGQGTRLTVV.

This clone was counted once. The chain combines TRBV6-5 with TRBJ1-4; 7 nucleotides match TRBD1. Germline CDR1 MNHEY, CDR2 SVGAGI. The V gene end was trimmed by 5 bases and the J gene end by 8 bases; junction bases not matched to a gene: 8. The CDR3 is 14 amino acids. CDR3 sequence (DNA): TGTGCCAGCAGTACACGACAGGGTCAGGAAAAACTGTTTTTT. Translation gives CASSTRQGQEKLFF.

The chain carries TRBV2 and TRBJ1-5, with a tentative D call TRBD1 (6 bases). Per germline, CDR1 SNHLY and CDR2 FYNNEI. The ends were cut back, 3 bases at V and 2 bases at J, with 11 bases in the middle. The CDR3 totals 15 residues. CDR3 DNA: TGTGCCAGCAGTGACCGGGCAGGGGGCAATCAGCCCCAGCATTTT. Residues: CASSDRAGGNQPQHF.

In its sample, this clone was seen once. The rearrangement joins TRBV6-6 to TRBJ2-2, with 11 bases that match TRBD1. The ends lost 6 bases at V and 3 bases at J; junction bases unmatched: 3. Germline CDR1 MNHNY, CDR2 SVGAGI (reference sequence). This CDR3 spans 15 amino acids. This CDR3 is CASSRGQGDTGELFF. The CDR3 nucleotides are TGTGCCAGCAGCCGGGGACAGGGGGACACCGGGGAGCTGTTTTTT.

The chain combines TRBV6-5 with TRBJ1-5, with 7 bases aligning to TRBD1. The CDR3 contains 16 residues. CDR1 and CDR2 (germline): MNHEY, SVGAGI. V shed 4 bases, J shed 3 bases, and the junction held 9 bases outside the gene matches. In DNA, the CDR3 is TGTGCCAGCAGTTTCGGCCGGGACAGCCTCAATCAGCCCCAGCATTTT. This codes for CASSFGRDSLNQPQHF.

The chain is built from TRBV5-1 and TRBJ1-6; D is unclear. Germline CDR1 is SGHRS and CDR2 is YFSETQ. The CDR3 loop spans 15 amino acids. V was pared by 1 base and J by 5 bases, with 10 bases between. The CDR3 bases are TGCGCCAGCAGCTTGAGGCTCGGGGATAATTCACCCCTCCACTTT. This sequence encodes CASSLRLGDNSPLHF.

The DNA of the CDR3 is TGTGCCAGCAGCACACATCGTAGGGGCGCAACTAATGAAAAACTGTTTTTT. Its translation is CASSTHRRGATNEKLFF. The chain uses TRBV7-3 and TRBJ1-4; perhaps TRBD1 as D (5 bases). There are 17 residues in the CDR3. With 5 bases removed from V and 0 bases from J, the gap between germline ends came to 16 bases. From germline, CDR1 is SGHTA and CDR2 FQGTGA.

V usage is TRBV5-8 and J usage is TRBJ2-7; 8 bases are a match to TRBD1. The CDR3 loop spans 16 amino acids. V gave up 4 bases and J gave up 2 bases; unmatched junction bases: 11. CDR1 and CDR2 from the germline V gene are SGHTS and YDEGEE. The CDR3 here is CASSRGWGQVPYEQYF. The DNA for the CDR3 is TGTGCCAGCAGCCGGGGTTGGGGACAGGTGCCCTACGAGCAGTACTTC.

J is TRBJ2-7 and V is TRBV4-1, with D possibly matching TRBD1 (5 bases). Germline CDR1 reads MGHRA; CDR2 reads YSYEKL. V dropped 0 bases and J dropped 6 bases, with 9 bases sitting between them. The CDR3 contains 13 residues. In nucleotides, the CDR3 is TGCGCCAGCAGCCAAGACAGGGTAGGCGAGCAGTACTTC. Amino acids: CASSQDRVGEQYF.

This clone was seen a single time. The chain employs TRBV4-2 and TRBJ1-1; D uncertain. This CDR3 spans 17 amino acids. Germline V gene sequence: CDR1 LGHNA, CDR2 YNFKEQ. The V and J ends lost 1 base and 1 base respectively, with 16 bases between them. This CDR3 is CASSQGVVFRQNTEAFF. The CDR3, as DNA: TGTGCCAGCAGCCAAGGGGTCGTATTTAGACAGAACACTGAAGCTTTCTTT.

V and J are TRBV6-1 and TRBJ1-2; D might be TRBD1 (6 bases). Germline lookup yields CDR1 MNHNS and CDR2 SASEGT. V gave up 1 base and J gave up 8 bases, with 23 bases separating them. The CDR3 has 17 amino acids. DNA of the CDR3: TGTGCCAGCAGTGAAGTGGGGGGGCGCGGAAGATCTTGGGGCTACACCTTC. Protein: CASSEVGGRGRSWGYTF.

Turning to this clone: The junction and the germline gene differ at one end; a read error may be behind it. The rearrangement joins TRBV29-1 to TRBJ2-5, with 7 positions matching TRBD2. Germline V gene data show CDR1 as SQVTM and CDR2 as ANQGSEA. This CDR3 region has 11 residues. This CDR3 reads CSVEAGETQYF. The CDR3 DNA sequence: TGCAGCGTGGAAGCGGGGGAGACCCAGTACTTC.

This sequence joins TRBV2 and TRBJ1-1; unclear D gene. Germline-derived CDR1 and CDR2 are SNHLY and FYNNEI. Between the trimmed V and J ends, which lost 4 bases and 4 bases, there was a span of 7 bases. The CDR3 contains 12 residues. This chain's CDR3 is CASSVEGTEAFF. The CDR3 nucleotides read TGTGCCAGCAGTGTCGAGGGCACTGAAGCTTTCTTT.

The CDR3, as DNA: TGCAGCGTGAGGGGGCAGGGTGCGAACATTCAGTACTTC. This encodes CSVRGQGANIQYF. The rearrangement links TRBV29-1 to TRBJ2-4, with 7 bases identical to TRBD1. V shed 6 bases and J 7 bases; nucleotides not matched to a gene: 9. Germline V gives CDR1 SQVTM, CDR2 ANQGSEA. The CDR3 is 13 residues long.